The next 11 T cell receptor beta chains were all read from a single sample in a study of T cell repertoires in cytomegalovirus infection. TCRdb recomputed calls from the reads with MiXCR, one row per CDR3 protein. The data show 510,000 or so distinct CDR3 sequences, more than 25% seen once. Sequencing used PBMCs. These receptors were obtained from a human donor in good health (CMV status not recorded). Some clones in this sample may be carry-over from other donors' samples.

This clonotype was observed at least ten times. CDR3 amino acids: CASNPPGYNEQFF. The CDR3 nucleotides read TGTGCCAGCAACCCCCCGGGATACAATGAGCAGTTCTTC. The V call is TRBV7-2, the J call TRBJ2-1, with D possibly being TRBD2 (5 bases). The germline V gene has CDR1 SGHTA and CDR2 FQGNSA. Trimming removed 7 bases from V and 4 bases from J, with 11 bases in between. The CDR3 contains 13 residues.

V usage is TRBV3-1 and J usage is TRBJ2-7, with TRBD2 as a possible D gene (6 bases). Germline-derived CDR1 and CDR2 are LGHDT and YNNKEL (reference sequence). This CDR3 region has 14 residues. Deletions cut 6 bases from V and 1 base from J, with 13 bases between. The CDR3 here is CASSHPGLSYEQYF. CDR3 coding DNA: TGTGCCAGCAGTCACCCGGGACTTTCCTACGAGCAGTACTTC.

V and J are TRBV11-2 and TRBJ2-1; D perhaps matches TRBD2 (6 bases). This CDR3 is built from 16 residues. Germline V gene lookup returns CDR1 SGHAT and CDR2 FQNNGV. Trimming removed 2 bases at V and 4 bases at J, with 15 bases between. In nucleotides, the CDR3 is TGTGCCAGCAGCTTAACGGGGGTTCGGTTTTACAATGAGCAGTTCTTC. Protein: CASSLTGVRFYNEQFF.

The chain has TRBV6-2 or TRBV6-3 and TRBJ2-1; D might be TRBD1 (6 bases). Trimming stripped 6 bases from V and 7 bases from J, with 19 bases between. There are 15 residues in the CDR3. Germline CDR1 reads MNHEY; CDR2 reads SVGEGT. The CDR3 DNA reads TGTGCCAGCAGAAAGAGGGACACCGTGAGGAATGAGCAGTTCTTC. This sequence encodes CASRKRDTVRNEQFF.

The sample holds many counts of this clonotype. This chain connects TRBV7-2 to TRBJ1-1; D is unclear. Trimming took off 3 bases at V and 3 bases at J, with 14 bases between the two ends. The CDR3 has 15 amino acids. Germline-derived CDR1 and CDR2 are SGHTA and FQGNSA. This CDR3 reads CASSLRGGGDTEAFF. CDR3 bases: TGTGCCAGCAGCTTGAGAGGAGGCGGGGACACTGAAGCTTTCTTT.

This rearrangement joins TRBV27 to TRBJ1-6; tentatively, D is TRBD1 (6 bases). CDR3 length equals 16 residues. V lost 3 bases to trimming and J lost 6 bases, with 15 bases between them. The germline gives CDR1 MNHEY, CDR2 SMNVEV (reference sequence). Here the CDR3 DNA reads TGTGCCAGCAGTTTCGAGGGGGGGGGAGTTAATTCACCCCTCCACTTT. This translates into CASSFEGGGVNSPLHF.

This clonotype has a handful of counts. The chain combines TRBV20-1 with TRBJ1-3; the D is unclear. Per the germline V gene, CDR1 is DFQATT and CDR2 is SNEGSKA (reference sequence). This CDR3 has 15 amino acids. V was cut by 0 bases and J by 0 bases, with 9 bases left in between. CDR3 in DNA: TGCAGTGCTAGAGATCAGGCTAGCTCTGGAAACACCATATATTTT. Translating gives CSARDQASSGNTIYF.

This clonotype was seen a few times. The chain carries TRBV7-9 and TRBJ2-6; TRBD2 is a possible D gene (5 bases). Germline CDR1 and CDR2: SEHNR and FQNEAQ (reference sequence). This CDR3 has 18 residues. V was trimmed by 2 bases and J by 4 bases, leaving 18 bases between them. In nucleotides, the CDR3 is TGTGCCAGCAGCTTAATAGAGGTAGCGTCCTCCGGGGCCAACGTCCTGACTTTC. It codes for CASSLIEVASSGANVLTF.

The rearrangement links TRBV7-6 to TRBJ2-1; D is perhaps TRBD1 (6 bases). Trimming removed 1 base at V and 0 bases at J, with 19 bases between. The CDR3 extends over 19 amino acids. In germline, CDR1 is SGHVS, CDR2 FNYEAQ. CDR3 nucleotides: TGTGCCAGCAGCTTAGACCTTTCATGGGGGCGAAGCTCCTACAATGAGCAGTTCTTC. Translated, it gives CASSLDLSWGRSSYNEQFF.

The V call is TRBV7-9, the J call TRBJ2-2, with D unclear. V was trimmed by 8 bases and J by 0 bases, leaving 13 bases between them. The CDR3 sequence is 15 residues long. Germline CDR1 SEHNR, CDR2 FQNEAQ (reference sequence). The chain's CDR3 is CASALQSSNTGELFF. The CDR3 DNA follows: TGTGCCAGCGCCCTTCAGAGTTCGAACACCGGGGAGCTGTTTTTT.

The table lists this clonotype with a few counts. The chain has TRBV11-1 and TRBJ1-6; D unclear. The CDR3 loop spans 17 amino acids. Trimming stripped 2 bases from V and 8 bases from J, with 19 bases between. From germline, CDR1 is SGHAT and CDR2 FQDESV (reference sequence). CDR3 sequence: CASSLIHLWVPDSPLHF. The CDR3 DNA follows: TGTGCCAGCAGCTTAATTCACCTCTGGGTGCCCGATTCACCCCTCCACTTT.